A single sample is the source of the 10 T cell receptor beta chains below, sequenced in a study of T cell changes during pregnancy in multiple sclerosis. TCRdb keeps only in-frame clones here, not all; method: immunoSEQ multiplex PCR. The data hold some 68,000 clones, with approximately 90% observed a single time. The sequencing here drew on peripheral blood, taken in the second trimester of pregnancy. All receptors come from a female donor with multiple sclerosis, enrolled in a pregnancy study.

This chain links TRBV6-5 with TRBJ2-1; 8 bases line up with TRBD2. Germline-derived CDR1 and CDR2 are MNHEY and SVGAGI. Trimming cost V 6 bases and J 6 bases; bases outside gene matches: 4. The CDR3 extends over 13 amino acids. DNA of the CDR3: TGTGCCAGCAGGGGGACTAGTAGCAATGAGCAGTTCTTC. It yields the protein CASRGTSSNEQFF.

The chain combines TRBV25-1 with TRBJ2-3; TRBD2 might be the D (6 bases). Germline loops: CDR1 MGHDK, CDR2 SYGVNS. The CDR3 extends over 15 amino acids. V was cut by 4 bases and J by 0 bases, with 11 bases left in between. CDR3 DNA sequence: TGTGCCAGCAGTGTCGGGACTCTTAGCACAGATACGCAGTATTTT. Its protein is CASSVGTLSTDTQYF.

The chain joins TRBV7-9 to TRBJ2-2; D might be TRBD1 (6 bases). Trimming removed 5 bases from V and 1 base from J, with 14 bases in between. The CDR3 is 16 residues long. Germline V gene data show CDR1 as SEHNR and CDR2 as FQNEAQ (reference sequence). CDR3 amino acids: CASSVRRTENTGELFF. The CDR3, as DNA: TGTGCCAGCAGCGTCAGACGGACAGAGAACACCGGGGAGCTGTTTTTT.

This clone was observed a handful of times. This chain joins TRBV19 and TRBJ1-2; perhaps TRBD1 as D (6 bases). Trimming removed 2 bases at V and 5 bases at J, with 18 bases between. The CDR3 loop spans 16 amino acids. Per the germline V gene, CDR1 is LNHDA and CDR2 is SQIVND (reference sequence). The CDR3 DNA reads TGTGCCAGTAGTATAAATAGGGGACATCGAGGGTATGGCTACACCTTC. This codes for CASSINRGHRGYGYTF.

The rearrangement uses TRBV18 and TRBJ2-3; weak D call: TRBD1 (5 bases). The CDR3 runs to 15 residues. V was trimmed by 5 bases and J by 2 bases, leaving 14 bases between them. Germline-derived CDR1 and CDR2 are KGHSH and LQKENI. CDR3 region: CASSDRSRATDTQYF. CDR3 coding DNA: TGTGCCAGCTCAGATCGGAGCAGGGCCACAGATACGCAGTATTTT.

This clone was counted a few times. The V call is TRBV11-1, the J call TRBJ1-2; D is uncertain. V lost 5 bases to trimming and J lost 2 bases, with 12 bases between them. The CDR3 covers 14 residues. Germline CDR1 SGHAT, CDR2 FQDESV (reference sequence). CDR3 in DNA: TGTGCCAGCAGCGTCGGGGTTTTAAACTATGGCTACACCTTC. It encodes CASSVGVLNYGYTF. Based on the CDR3 plus reference TRBV11-1 and TRBJ1-2, the full variable domain is EAEVAQSPRYKITEKSQAVAFWCDPISGHATLYWYRQILGQGPELLVQFQDESVVDDSQLPKDRFSAERLKGVDSTLKIQPAELGDSAMYLCASSVGVLNYGYTFGSGTRLTVV.

The chain links TRBV6-1 to TRBJ2-7; possible D gene TRBD2, 5 bases. Looked up from germline, CDR1 is MNHNS and CDR2 is SASEGT. The CDR3 runs to 15 residues. V was clipped by 7 bases and J by 1 base, with 17 bases between them. In DNA, the CDR3 is TGTGCCAGCACGGGATTGGGGTCAGGATCCTACGAGCAGTACTTC. Translated, it gives CASTGLGSGSYEQYF.

The chain carries TRBV10-1 and TRBJ2-7; the match to TRBD1 covers 8 bases. This CDR3 has 13 amino acids. Germline CDR1 WNHNN, CDR2 SYGVQD (reference sequence). The V segment lost 8 bases and the J segment 6 bases; nucleotides outside the gene matches: 9. CDR3 sequence (DNA): TGCGCCAGCTCCCAGGGGGCGATAGCCGAGCAGTACTTC. Its protein is CASSQGAIAEQYF.

This chain joins TRBV4-1 and TRBJ2-1; tentative D call: TRBD2 (5 bases). CDR3 length: 18 residues. The V gene's germline CDR1 is MGHRA and CDR2 YSYEKL. V was clipped by 1 base and J by 7 bases, with 23 bases between them. CDR3 sequence (DNA): TGCGCCAGCAGCCAAGGCCAATTGAGGGAGAGGGAAAGGAATGAGCAGTTCTTC. Encoded protein: CASSQGQLRERERNEQFF.

This chain links TRBV11-2 with TRBJ1-2, with TRBD1 matching over 9 bases. V shed 5 bases, J shed 2 bases, and the junction held 3 bases outside the gene matches. This CDR3 spans 14 amino acids. The germline V gene has CDR1 SGHAT and CDR2 FQNNGV. CDR3 region: CASSPGQGNYGYTF. The DNA of the CDR3 is TGTGCCAGCAGCCCGGGACAGGGAAACTATGGCTACACCTTC.